The rows below give T cell receptor beta chains drawn from one sample of a study of blood T cell repertoires in COVID-19. The data were produced by immunoSEQ multiplex PCR, yet TCRdb's version contains in-frame clones alone and is incomplete. Seen here are fewer than 85,000 clones, 79% observed once, and the top ten hold around 27%. The specimen sequenced was peripheral blood. Receptors originate from a man aged 55 to 70 with active or convalescent COVID-19. The CDR3 runs from the conserved cysteine through the conserved F or W. A D gene is named only where the DNA matches it firmly. Clone size is not always given. Where it is, it says once, few, many or a class for expanded clones.

abundance	v_gene	d_gene	j_gene	CDR3aa	CDR3nt
NA	TRBV28	TRBD1	TRBJ1-4	CASTYFRDRGRDPEKLFF	TGTGCCAGCACATACTTCCGGGACAGGGGGCGTGACCCCGAAAAACTGTTTTTT
once	TRBV5-1	TRBD1	TRBJ2-7	CASSSPGTGQYEQYF	TGCGCCAGCAGCTCTCCCGGGACAGGGCAGTACGAGCAGTACTTC
NA	TRBV14	TRBD1	TRBJ1-2	CASSQVTGGDGYTF	TGTGCCAGCAGCCAAGTGACAGGGGGGGATGGCTACACCTTC
NA	TRBV10-3	TRBD1	TRBJ2-2	CAISERTGSGELFF	TGTGCCATCAGTGAACGGACAGGGTCGGGGGAGCTGTTTTTT
NA	TRBV18	TRBD2	TRBJ2-1	CASSPASGVYNEQFF	TGTGCCAGCTCACCAGCCAGCGGGGTTTACAATGAGCAGTTCTTC
NA	TRBV28	TRBD1	TRBJ2-1	CASRGGRRTQTTYNEQFF	TGTGCCAGCAGAGGGGGCCGCAGAACGCAGACCACCTACAATGAGCAGTTCTTC
NA	TRBV9	TRBD1	TRBJ1-2	CASSVASGQGSSYTF	TGTGCCAGCAGCGTAGCTTCGGGACAGGGGAGTAGCTACACCTTC
NA	TRBV24-1	TRBD2	TRBJ2-3	CATSDPGTSGGSDTQYF	TGTGCCACCAGTGACCCCGGGACTAGCGGGGGGTCAGATACGCAGTATTTT
NA	TRBV7-8	TRBD1	TRBJ2-7	CASSFSGTGAFYEQYF	TGTGCCAGCAGCTTCTCCGGGACAGGGGCGTTCTACGAGCAGTACTTC
NA	TRBV7-6	TRBD1	TRBJ1-1	CASSWRQGPNTEAFF	TGTGCCAGCAGCTGGAGACAGGGCCCAAACACTGAAGCTTTCTTT
NA	TRBV28	NA	TRBJ1-2	CASGRESFDTF	TGTGCCAGCGGTCGTGAGAGTTTCGACACCTTC
NA	TRBV7-9	NA	TRBJ1-4	CASDLGQPDEKLFF	TGTGCCAGCGACCTAGGACAGCCGGATGAAAAACTGTTTTTT
NA	TRBV6-2/TRBV6-3	NA	TRBJ2-7	CASSFPGTQGSEQYF	TGTGCCAGCAGTTTCCCCGGGACTCAAGGCAGCGAGCAGTACTTC
NA	TRBV7-2	TRBD2	TRBJ2-1	CASSLDGGASNEQFF	TGTGCCAGCAGCTTAGACGGGGGGGCTTCCAATGAGCAGTTCTTC
NA	TRBV5-1	NA	TRBJ2-1	CASSTGGLGEQFF	TGCGCCAGCAGCACCGGGGGGCTCGGTGAGCAGTTCTTC
once	TRBV9	TRBD2	TRBJ2-2	CASSVLAGGDTGELFF	TGTGCCAGCAGCGTGCTAGCGGGGGGGGACACCGGGGAGCTGTTTTTT
NA	TRBV27	TRBD2	TRBJ2-7	CASSLGTSGGITPYEQYF	TGTGCCAGCAGCCTCGGGACTAGCGGGGGGATTACTCCCTACGAGCAGTACTTC
NA	TRBV28	TRBD2	TRBJ2-3	CASSPPSGVGADTQYF	TGTGCCAGCAGTCCCCCTAGCGGGGTGGGAGCAGATACGCAGTATTTT
few	TRBV12-3/TRBV12-4	NA	TRBJ1-5	CASSLWGGQPQHF	TGTGCCAGCAGTTTATGGGGAGGTCAGCCCCAGCATTTT
NA	TRBV6-5	TRBD2	TRBJ2-5	CASSSSLAGSQETQYF	TGTGCCAGCAGTTCCTCCCTAGCGGGGAGTCAAGAGACCCAGTACTTC
NA	TRBV19	NA	TRBJ2-6	CASSPSDRANVLTF	TGTGCCAGTAGTCCATCGGACAGGGCCAACGTCCTGACTTTC
NA	TRBV4-3	TRBD2	TRBJ2-3	CASSQGGGAPSTDTQYF	TGCGCCAGCAGCCAAGGCGGGGGAGCCCCTAGCACAGATACGCAGTATTTT
NA	TRBV28	TRBD1	TRBJ1-4	CASGARGRGENEKLFF	TGTGCCAGCGGAGCAAGGGGGCGCGGAGAAAATGAAAAACTGTTTTTT